The entry that follows covers one T cell receptor beta chain sequence. These data originate in a study of cytomegalovirus exposure and HLA in healthy donors. Clones were sequenced by immunoSEQ multiplex PCR, and TCRdb holds only the in-frame ones, with some missing. The sample carries under 200,000 clones, about 96% recorded once. Germline CDR1 and CDR2: SGHTA and FQGTGA. This CDR3 comprises 17 residues. V dropped 5 bases and J dropped 3; count of bases not matched to a gene: 9. The TCR sequence derives from a woman under 30 in good health and CMV-seronegative. Input material: PBMCs. The chain couples TRBV7-3 to TRBJ1-5, with 11 nucleotides matching TRBD1. CDR3 region: CASSPGGTGGNNQPQHF. CDR3 nucleotide sequence: TGTGCCAGCAGCCCAGGGGGGACAGGGGGTAACAATCAGCCCCAGCATTTT.